Presented here are 7 T cell receptor beta chains from one specimen sequenced in a study of human T cells and chemical hapten exposure. One entry per CDR3 protein results from TCRdb running MiXCR on the RACE reads. The sample comprises about 82,000 distinct CDR3 sequences, about 11% of which are singletons, and approximately 4% rests with the top ten. Specified time point: patch test 1, 2 weeks after DPC sensitization. As for treatment: therapeutic diphenylcyclopropenone sensitization with weekly scalp DPC. The sequencing used whole blood, collected in connection with sensitization to the hapten diphenylcyclopropenone (DPC). Receptors originate from a woman between 45 and 60 years old with alopecia areata. Some clones in this sample may be carry-over from other donors' samples.

The chain joins TRBV12-3 or TRBV12-4 to TRBJ1-5; D gene uncertain. V shed 2 bases and J shed 5 bases, with 4 bases lying between them. The CDR3 is 12 residues long. Here the CDR3 DNA reads TGTGCCAGCAGTTTATACTATCAGCCCCAGCATTTT. This encodes CASSLYYQPQHF.

V gene TRBV20-1 combines with J gene TRBJ1-1, with 8 bases identical to TRBD1. The length of the CDR3 is 14 residues. The V gene end was trimmed by 3 bases and the J gene end by 3 bases; junction bases not matched to a gene: 6. The germline gives CDR1 DFQATT, CDR2 SNEGSKA (reference sequence). CDR3 loop: CSARDRVVYTEAFF. CDR3 nucleotides: TGCAGTGCTAGGGACAGGGTGGTTTACACTGAAGCTTTCTTT.

This clonotype was seen repeatedly, ten times or more. The chain uses TRBV7-9 and TRBJ2-3; no definite D call. The CDR3 has 12 amino acids. Trimming took off 2 bases at V and 5 bases at J, with 5 bases between the two ends. Germline V gene data show CDR1 as SEHNR and CDR2 as FQNEAQ (reference sequence). CDR3 region: CASSLIGDTQYF. CDR3 nucleotide sequence: TGTGCCAGCAGCTTAATCGGAGATACGCAGTATTTT.

In this sample, this clonotype turned up many times. J is TRBJ1-2 and V is TRBV29-1, with D possibly being TRBD1 (6 bases). Germline V gives CDR1 SQVTM, CDR2 ANQGSEA. The CDR3 is 17 amino acids. The V and J ends lost 0 bases and 7 bases respectively, with 24 bases between them. CDR3 bases: TGCAGCGTTGAAGATCGTGCCGAGACAGGACTCTTTGGTGGCTACACCTTC. It is translated as CSVEDRAETGLFGGYTF.

This clonotype was seen at least ten times. V and J are TRBV6-2 or TRBV6-3 and TRBJ2-1, with TRBD2 identical over 8 bases. With V trimmed by 5 bases and J by 1 base, 7 bases remained unmatched. Germline V gene lookup returns CDR1 MNHEY and CDR2 SVGEGT. The CDR3 is 16 residues long. As DNA, the CDR3 is TGTGCCAGCAGTACGCCTCCTAGCGGGTCCTACAATGAGCAGTTCTTC. Protein product: CASSTPPSGSYNEQFF.

This clonotype was recorded many times. This sequence joins TRBV12-3 or TRBV12-4 and TRBJ1-3; no reliable D call. This CDR3 comprises 13 residues. Trimming cost V 4 bases and J 1 base, with 5 bases left between them. The CDR3 coding sequence is TGTGCCAGCAGTTCCTTATCTGGAAACACCATATATTTT. Protein sequence: CASSSLSGNTIYF.

In this sample, this clonotype turned up many times. The chain carries TRBV20-1 and TRBJ2-4; 9 positions match TRBD2. CDR1 is DFQATT, CDR2 SNEGSKA, per germline (reference sequence). The J segment lost 6 bases and the V segment lost 1 base, leaving 7 bases of the junction unmatched. The CDR3 consists of 15 residues. The CDR3 is CSARVPPLAGNIQYF. In DNA, the CDR3 is TGCAGTGCTAGAGTTCCCCCACTAGCGGGAAACATTCAGTACTTC.